This TCR beta chain emerged from a study of T cells in Graves' hyperthyroidism and ophthalmopathy. Whole-study results and caveats: With a median lead of approximately 6 months before onset, the model predicted ophthalmopathy. Most clonotypes expanded in thyroid above 0.001 were likewise present in blood.

TCR beta CDR3 regions were amplified from RNA. Carried out on the TCR CDR3, a first-round RT-PCR used the HTBI primer set. MiXCR, run by TCRdb on the multiplex PCR reads, gives a single entry per CDR3 protein. The data show hundreds of thousands of distinct CDR3 sequences, with over 15% seen just once and approximately 60% held by the top ten. Uncontrolled infection, other autoimmune disease, pregnancy or lactation barred patients from enrollment. This clonotype was seen many times. The target antigen is unknown. From germline, CDR1 is SGHRS and CDR2 YFSETQ. CDR3 size: 13 residues. Trimming took 3 bases from V and 6 from J, leaving 12 bases between them.

The source is an older woman with Graves' ophthalmopathy. The chain is built from TRBV5-1 and TRBJ1-1; possibly TRBD1 for D (5 bases). Sequencing was performed on blood. Here the CDR3 DNA reads TGCGCCAGCAGCTCCCAGGGTGGGGCTGAAGCTTTCTTT. It specifies CASSSQGGAEAFF.